This T cell receptor (beta chain) was recovered during a study of tumor-infiltrating lymphocytes in primary liver carcinoma (dated by TCRdb to about 2017). For the wider study: Between November 2015 and March 2016, 4 or 5 patients in China with histopathologically diagnosed primary liver carcinoma had their tumors surgically resected. A total of some 35 specimens from 5 patients underwent TCRbeta repertoire sequencing, comprising around 25 tumor regions, 5 adjacent noncancerous liver tissues and 5 peripheral blood samples. The study combined TCRbeta repertoire sequencing, expression microarrays and whole-exome sequencing across five regions of each liver tumor, with adjacent normal tissue and blood. Repertoires from technical replicates were highly reproducible, with mean shared-clone rates roughly 0.87 and correlation coefficients above 0.98. Samples yielded roughly 3.5 to 7.13 million productive TCRbeta reads; read depth did not differ significantly between tissue types. Tumors of the five patients were stage T1-T3 N0M0 with maximum diameters of about 4.2 to 10 cm. Of the five patients (three men and two women, aged 30 to 69 years), four had hepatocellular carcinoma and one had combined HCC and intrahepatic cholangiocarcinoma. Points the paper makes about the study in general: Consistent with antigen-driven expansion, pairs of tumor regions showed higher repertoire overlap (mean around 36%) than either tumor-adjacent pairs (approximately 17%) or tumor-blood pairs (about 15%). Because the samples were bulk and unsorted, CD4+ and CD8+ T cell repertoires could not be compared. The top 250 clones made up a significantly larger repertoire fraction in tumors than in blood (p = 0.039). Because sequencing covered only the TCR beta chain and unpaired alpha chains were not captured, true repertoire diversity is likely underestimated. With just a few patients in the study, the authors point out that the findings should be validated in a larger study.

Clipping removes 7 bases from V and 5 bases from J, with 7 as the unmatched junction base count. The CDR3 starts with the cysteine, ends with the phenylalanine, and has 14 residues. The entry retains the CDR3 DNA only, 42 bases that are in frame from base 1. From the germline V gene, CDR1 is SNHLY and CDR2 is FYNNEI. There are a few counts of this clonotype. Its antigen is unknown. No per-base quality is available; no much larger clone lies one base away. Blood RNA was extracted from unsorted whole blood with TRIzol reagent; germline DNA came from the DNeasy Blood & Tissue kit. Chronic HBV infection was present in the patients, and the patients were treatment-naive at sampling. Before surgery, 3 to 5 milliliters of peripheral blood were drawn into K2EDTA tubes. Starting from approximately 500 ng total RNA, TCRbeta-specific cDNA was produced by reverse transcription with a constant-region primer and ProtoScript II reverse transcriptase. Three nested multiplex PCR rounds, following a slightly modified ARM-PCR procedure, were used to build the TCRbeta libraries. Each of the first two PCR rounds ran for approximately 10 cycles using multiplex TRBV1-TRBV30 forward primers together with a Cbeta reverse primer. Sample barcodes and Illumina adapters were attached in a final 25-cycle PCR using Deep VentR polymerase. Before sequencing, amplicons of 200-500 bp were gel-purified using a QIAquick gel extraction kit. The TCRbeta amplicons were sequenced with 250-bp paired-end reads on an Illumina HiSeq 2500. The authors' analysis ran thus. To recover full CDR3 sequences, reads were quality-trimmed using Trimmomatic v0.33 and paired reads were then merged using FLASH v1.2.11. V, D and J germline segments were assigned to the rearranged TCRbeta sequences by MiGEC v1.2.1b. Clonotype statistics and Shannon-Wiener diversity indices were computed with VDJtools v1.0.0. To cut down on sampling bias, every analysis after diversity analysis relied on just the 250 most abundant clonotypes from each sample. TCRdb took the public reads, trimmed them with fastp at Q25, ran MiXCR for clone calling and kept in-frame beta chains. One record per CDR3 amino acid sequence lists the most common genes and DNA. The V and J calls, along with clone size, are taken from TCRdb and not from the paper's own processing. Present in this sample are under 200,000 distinct CDR3 sequences, less than 75% of which were seen just once. The ten biggest clones cover approximately 6.6% of the sample.

This clonotype originated in a woman aged 55-69 years with primary liver carcinoma and hepatitis B virus infection. Recombination joined TRBV2 with TRBJ1-4; 7 middle bases align to TRBD1. The sample consisted of peripheral blood. DNA sequence: TGTGCCAGCACCCCGGGACAGATAAATGAAAAACTGTTTTTT. Its product reads: CASTPGQINEKLFF.